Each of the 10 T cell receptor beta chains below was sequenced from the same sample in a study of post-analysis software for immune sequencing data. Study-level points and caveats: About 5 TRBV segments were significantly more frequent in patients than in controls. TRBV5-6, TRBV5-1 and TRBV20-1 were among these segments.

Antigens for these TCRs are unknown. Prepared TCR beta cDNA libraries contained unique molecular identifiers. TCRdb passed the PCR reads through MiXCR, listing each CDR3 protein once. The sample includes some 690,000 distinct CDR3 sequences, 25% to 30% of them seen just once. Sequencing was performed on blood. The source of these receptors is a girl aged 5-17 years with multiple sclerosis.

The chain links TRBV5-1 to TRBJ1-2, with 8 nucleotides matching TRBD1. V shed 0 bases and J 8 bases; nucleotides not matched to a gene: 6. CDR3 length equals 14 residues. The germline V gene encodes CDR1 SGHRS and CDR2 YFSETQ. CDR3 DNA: TGCGCCAGCAGCTTGGACGCAGGGGGCGGCGGCTACACCTTC. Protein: CASSLDAGGGGYTF. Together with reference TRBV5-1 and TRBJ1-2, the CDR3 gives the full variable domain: KAGVTQTPRYLIKTRGQQVTLSCSPISGHRSVSWYQQTPGQGLQFLFEYFSETQRNKGNFPGRFSGRQFSNSRSEMNVSTLELGDSALYLCASSLDAGGGGYTFGSGTRLTVV.

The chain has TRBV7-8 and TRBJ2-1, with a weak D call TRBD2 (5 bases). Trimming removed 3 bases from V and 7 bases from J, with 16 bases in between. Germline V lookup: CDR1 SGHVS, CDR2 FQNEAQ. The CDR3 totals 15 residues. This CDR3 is CASSFSRGRGNEQFF. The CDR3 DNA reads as TGTGCCAGCAGCTTCTCCCGCGGGCGTGGGAATGAGCAGTTCTTC.

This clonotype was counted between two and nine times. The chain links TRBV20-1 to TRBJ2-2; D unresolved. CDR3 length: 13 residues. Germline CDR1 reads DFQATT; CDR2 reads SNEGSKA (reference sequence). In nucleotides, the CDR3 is TGCAGCGCCTCCAGACAGAACACCGGGGAGCTGTTTTTT. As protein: CSASRQNTGELFF.

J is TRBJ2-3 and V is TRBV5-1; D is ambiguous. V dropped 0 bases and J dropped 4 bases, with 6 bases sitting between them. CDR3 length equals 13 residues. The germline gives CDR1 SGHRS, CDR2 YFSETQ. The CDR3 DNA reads TGCGCCAGCAGCTTGGGCGACCCAGATACGCAGTATTTT. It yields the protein CASSLGDPDTQYF.

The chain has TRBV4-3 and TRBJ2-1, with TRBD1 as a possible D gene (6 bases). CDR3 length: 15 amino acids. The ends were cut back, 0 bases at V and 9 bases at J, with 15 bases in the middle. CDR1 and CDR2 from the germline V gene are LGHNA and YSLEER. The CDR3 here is CASSQDGQGWGEQFF. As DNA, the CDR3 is TGCGCCAGCAGCCAAGATGGCCAGGGGTGGGGTGAGCAGTTCTTC.

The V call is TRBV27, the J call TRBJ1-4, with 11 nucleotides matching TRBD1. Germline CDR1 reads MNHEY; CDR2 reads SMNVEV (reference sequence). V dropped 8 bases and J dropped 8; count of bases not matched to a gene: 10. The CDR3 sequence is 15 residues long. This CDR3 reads CASSFTGTGGEKLFF. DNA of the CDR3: TGTGCCAGCTCATTTACCGGGACAGGGGGAGAAAAACTGTTTTTT. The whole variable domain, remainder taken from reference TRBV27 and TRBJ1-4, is EAQVTQNPRYLITVTGKKLTVTCSQNMNHEYMSWYRQDPGLGLRQIYYSMNVEVTDKGDVPEGYKVSRKEKRNFPLILESPSPNQTSLYFCASSFTGTGGEKLFFGSGTQLSVL.

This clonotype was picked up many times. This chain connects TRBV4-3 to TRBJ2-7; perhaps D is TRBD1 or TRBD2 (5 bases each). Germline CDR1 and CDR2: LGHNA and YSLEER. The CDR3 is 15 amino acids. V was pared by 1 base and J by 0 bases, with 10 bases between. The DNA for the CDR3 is TGCGCCAGCAGCCAAGCGTGGGGGACCTCCTACGAGCAGTACTTC. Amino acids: CASSQAWGTSYEQYF.

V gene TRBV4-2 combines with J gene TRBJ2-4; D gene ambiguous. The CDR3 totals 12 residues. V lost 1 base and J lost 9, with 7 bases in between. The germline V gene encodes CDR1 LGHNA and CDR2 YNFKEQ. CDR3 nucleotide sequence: TGTGCCAGCAGCCAAGGCCTCGGCATTCAGTACTTC. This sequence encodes CASSQGLGIQYF.

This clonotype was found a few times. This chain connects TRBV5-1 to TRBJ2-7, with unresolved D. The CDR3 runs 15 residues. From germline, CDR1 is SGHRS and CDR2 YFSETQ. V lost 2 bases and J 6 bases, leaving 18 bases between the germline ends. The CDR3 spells CASSLFDGTMGEQYF. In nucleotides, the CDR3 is TGCGCCAGCAGCTTATTCGACGGCACCATGGGCGAGCAGTACTTC.

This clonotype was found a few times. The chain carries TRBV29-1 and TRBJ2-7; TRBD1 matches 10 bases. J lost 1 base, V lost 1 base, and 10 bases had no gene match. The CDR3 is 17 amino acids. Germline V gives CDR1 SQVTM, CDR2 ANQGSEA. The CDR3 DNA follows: TGCAGCGTTGAAGTTTTTTCCCGGGACAGGGGATCCTACGAGCAGTACTTC. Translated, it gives CSVEVFSRDRGSYEQYF.